The clone carrying this T cell receptor (beta chain) has a count of ten or more. V was shortened by 0 bases and J by 9 bases, with 16 bases between the two germline ends. The CDR3 covers 15 residues. The V gene's germline CDR1 is SGHRS and CDR2 YFSETQ. TCRdb fed the PCR reads into MiXCR, producing one record per CDR3 protein. This table has some 320,000 distinct CDR3 sequences, around 21% appearing once. This specimen comes from a study of molecular identifiers for immune sequencing clone quantification. Using a CD8+CD4-CCR7+CD45RA+ phenotype, naive CD8 T cells were sorted. V usage is TRBV5-1 and J usage is TRBJ2-1; D tentatively fits TRBD1 or TRBD2 (6 bases each). The origin of this receptor is a human donor in good health. Some libraries in this study had Jurkat cell RNA spiked in. The sample taken for sequencing was naive CD8+ T cells from blood, with Jurkat cell RNA spiked in. As to subset: FACS-sorted CD8+CD4-CCR7+CD45RA+ naive T cells. CDR3 in amino acids: CASSLAEGGYAEQFF. Written as DNA, the CDR3 is TGCGCCAGCAGCTTGGCTGAAGGGGGGTACGCTGAGCAGTTCTTC.